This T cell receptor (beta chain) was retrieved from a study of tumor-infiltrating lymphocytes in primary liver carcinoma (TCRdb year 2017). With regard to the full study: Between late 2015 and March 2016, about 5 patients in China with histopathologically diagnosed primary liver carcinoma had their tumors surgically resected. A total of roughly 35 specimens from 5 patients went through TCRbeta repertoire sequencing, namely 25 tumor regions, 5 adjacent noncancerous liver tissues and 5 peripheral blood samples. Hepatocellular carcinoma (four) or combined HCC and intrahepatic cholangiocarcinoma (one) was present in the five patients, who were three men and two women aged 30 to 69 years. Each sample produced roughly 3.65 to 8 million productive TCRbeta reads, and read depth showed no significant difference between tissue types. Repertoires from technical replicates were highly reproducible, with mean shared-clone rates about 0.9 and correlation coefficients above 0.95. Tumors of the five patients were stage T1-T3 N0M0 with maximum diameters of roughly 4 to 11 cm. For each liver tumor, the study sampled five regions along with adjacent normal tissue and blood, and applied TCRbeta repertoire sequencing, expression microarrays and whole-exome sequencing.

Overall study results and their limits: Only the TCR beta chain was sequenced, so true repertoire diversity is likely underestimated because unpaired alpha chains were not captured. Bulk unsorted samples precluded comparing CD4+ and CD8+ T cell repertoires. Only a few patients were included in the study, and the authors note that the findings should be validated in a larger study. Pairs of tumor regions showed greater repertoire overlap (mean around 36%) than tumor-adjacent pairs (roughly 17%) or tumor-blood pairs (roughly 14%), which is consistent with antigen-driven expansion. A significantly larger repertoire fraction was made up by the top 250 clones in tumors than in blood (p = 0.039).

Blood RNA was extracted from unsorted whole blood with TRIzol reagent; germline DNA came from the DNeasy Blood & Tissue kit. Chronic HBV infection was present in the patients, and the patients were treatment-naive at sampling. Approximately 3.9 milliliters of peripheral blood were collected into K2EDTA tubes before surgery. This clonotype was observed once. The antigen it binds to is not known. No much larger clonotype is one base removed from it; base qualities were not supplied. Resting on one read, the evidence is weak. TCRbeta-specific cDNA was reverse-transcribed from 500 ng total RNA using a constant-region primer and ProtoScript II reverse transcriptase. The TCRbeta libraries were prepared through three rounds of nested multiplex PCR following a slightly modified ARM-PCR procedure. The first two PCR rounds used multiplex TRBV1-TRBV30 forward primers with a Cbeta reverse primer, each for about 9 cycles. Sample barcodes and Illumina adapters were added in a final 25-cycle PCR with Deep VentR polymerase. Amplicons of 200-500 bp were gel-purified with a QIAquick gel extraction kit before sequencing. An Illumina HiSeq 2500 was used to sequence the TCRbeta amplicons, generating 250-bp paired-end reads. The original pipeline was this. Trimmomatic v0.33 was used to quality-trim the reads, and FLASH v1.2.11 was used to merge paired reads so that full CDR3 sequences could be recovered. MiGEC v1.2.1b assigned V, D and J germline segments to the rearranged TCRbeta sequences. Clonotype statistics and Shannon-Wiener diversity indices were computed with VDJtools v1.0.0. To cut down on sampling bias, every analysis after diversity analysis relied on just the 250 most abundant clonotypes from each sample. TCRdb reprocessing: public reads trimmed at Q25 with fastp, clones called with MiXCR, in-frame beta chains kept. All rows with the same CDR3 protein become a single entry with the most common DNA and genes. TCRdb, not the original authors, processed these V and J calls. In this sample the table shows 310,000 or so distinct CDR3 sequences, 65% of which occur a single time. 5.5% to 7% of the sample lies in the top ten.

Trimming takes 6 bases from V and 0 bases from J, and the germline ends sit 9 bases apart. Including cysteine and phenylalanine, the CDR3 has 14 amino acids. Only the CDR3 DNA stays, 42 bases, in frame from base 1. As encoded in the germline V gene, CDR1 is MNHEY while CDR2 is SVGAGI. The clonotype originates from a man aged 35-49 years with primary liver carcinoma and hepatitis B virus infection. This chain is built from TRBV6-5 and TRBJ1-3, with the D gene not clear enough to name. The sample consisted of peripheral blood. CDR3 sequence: CASRPKVSGNTIYF. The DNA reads TGTGCCAGCAGGCCCAAAGTCTCTGGAAACACCATATATTTT.